The clone carrying this TCR beta chain was counted between two and nine times. From germline, CDR1 is MRHNA and CDR2 SNTAGT. The trim removed 0 bases at V and 1 base at J, leaving 1 base unmatched. The CDR3 length is 16 residues. The data were obtained in a study of blood T cell repertoires in COVID-19. Background on the study: Whether acute or convalescent, the COVID-19 samples came from the United States, Italy and Spain.

TCRdb's copy holds only in-frame clones and misses some; the assay was immunoSEQ multiplex PCR. The table has 150,000 or so clones, roughly nine tenths seen once. This sequence joins TRBV6-4 and TRBJ2-3; 10 bases are shared with TRBD2. The source is a man aged 60 to 69 with acute or convalescent COVID-19. The sample was peripheral blood. CDR3 in amino acids: CASSDSSGGGTDTQYF. The DNA for the CDR3 is TGTGCCAGCAGTGACTCCAGCGGGGGGGGCACAGATACGCAGTATTTT.